The 25 T cell receptor beta chains reported below all come from one sample, sequenced in a study of blood T cell repertoires in COVID-19. Repertoires were generated with immunoSEQ multiplex PCR, while TCRdb's copy carries only in-frame clones and drops some. Seen here are 150,000 or so clones, about 79% observed once, and the top ten hold 3.5% to 5%. The specimen was peripheral blood. The receptors originated from a woman of 80 years or more with active or convalescent COVID-19.

The V and J genes are TRBV5-1 and TRBJ2-2, with no clear D. Trimming removed 0 bases from V and 0 bases from J, with 6 bases in between. CDR3 size: 15 residues. The germline CDR1 and CDR2 sequences are SGHRS and YFSETQ. The CDR3 spells CASSLGHTNTGELFF. DNA for the CDR3: TGCGCCAGCAGCTTGGGACACACGAACACCGGGGAGCTGTTTTTT. The variable domain in full, with the rest retrieved from reference TRBV5-1 and TRBJ2-2, is KAGVTQTPRYLIKTRGQQVTLSCSPISGHRSVSWYQQTPGQGLQFLFEYFSETQRNKGNFPGRFSGRQFSNSRSEMNVSTLELGDSALYLCASSLGHTNTGELFFGEGSRLTVL.

The chain has TRBV19 and TRBJ1-5, with 10 bases matching TRBD1. Per germline, CDR1 LNHDA and CDR2 SQIVND (reference sequence). With 3 bases clipped from V and 0 bases from J, the junction kept 11 bases outside the gene matches. The CDR3 is 19 amino acids. The CDR3 DNA is TGTGCCAGTAGTATCGTGGGACAGGGGCGTTCCTATAGCAATCAGCCCCAGCATTTT. Amino acid sequence: CASSIVGQGRSYSNQPQHF.

The genes are TRBV11-2 and TRBJ2-7; possible D gene TRBD2, 7 bases. The CDR3 extends over 17 amino acids. Trimming cost V 1 base and J 3 bases, with 19 bases left between them. Germline V CDR1 and CDR2: SGHAT, FQNNGV. The CDR3 DNA reads TGTGCCAGCAGCTTAGCCGCCCCGGGGGCGGGGGACTACGAGCAGTACTTC. It is translated as CASSLAAPGAGDYEQYF.

Here the CDR3 reads CASSTNRGQPSGYTF. CDR3 coding DNA: TGTGCCAGCAGCACGAACAGGGGCCAGCCTAGTGGCTACACCTTC. V and J are TRBV7-8 and TRBJ1-2, with 7 bases aligning to TRBD1. Germline V gene sequence: CDR1 SGHVS, CDR2 FQNEAQ. J was trimmed by 7 bases and V by 5 bases; bases with no gene match: 13. The CDR3 runs to 15 residues.

The CDR3 DNA sequence: TGCGCCAGCAGCTTGGCCGCGGGCTCTGGAAACACCATATATTTT. It translates to CASSLAAGSGNTIYF. The V gene is TRBV5-1, the J gene TRBJ1-3, with unresolved D. Per germline, CDR1 SGHRS and CDR2 YFSETQ. The CDR3 length is 15 residues. Trimming cost V 0 bases and J 0 bases, with 7 bases left between them.

The chain couples TRBV3-1 (or the pseudogene TRBV3-2) to TRBJ2-1, with 7 nucleotides matching TRBD2. The CDR3 is made up of 15 amino acids. Germline lookup yields CDR1 LGHDT and CDR2 YNNKEL (reference sequence). Trimming cost V 0 bases and J 8 bases; bases outside gene matches: 7. The CDR3 DNA reads as TGTGCCAGCAGCCAAGACGGGGGGTCTTGGGATGAGCAGTTCTTC. The encoded protein is CASSQDGGSWDEQFF.

CDR3 residues: CASSPHGGGSTDTQYF. CDR3 sequence (DNA): TGTGCCAGCAGCCCTCACGGCGGAGGGAGCACAGATACGCAGTATTTT. This chain joins TRBV7-2 and TRBJ2-3; tentatively, D is TRBD2 (6 bases). The CDR3 is made up of 16 amino acids. V was pared by 5 bases and J by 0 bases, with 15 bases between. The V gene's germline CDR1 is SGHTA and CDR2 FQGNSA.

This clone has a single count. The chain is built from TRBV24-1 and TRBJ1-4; D call uncertain. The CDR3 is 15 residues long. The V gene lost 4 bases and the J gene lost 7 bases, with 15 bases spanning the gap. Germline V gene data show CDR1 as KGHDR and CDR2 as SFDVKD. The CDR3 region has the DNA TGTGCCACCAGTGACCCTACGGAGGGAGGTGAAAAACTGTTTTTT. Translated: CATSDPTEGGEKLFF.

The rearrangement links TRBV5-5 to TRBJ1-6; a weak D match, TRBD1 (5 bases). CDR1 and CDR2 (germline): SGHKS, YYEKEE (reference sequence). The CDR3 length is 17 residues. The germline V and J ends were trimmed by 1 base and 1 base, with 12 bases remaining between them. Written as DNA, the CDR3 is TGTGCCAGCAGCTTGCTCGCAGGGCGATCCTATAATTCACCCCTCCACTTT. Its translation is CASSLLAGRSYNSPLHF.

This clone turned up a few times. CDR3 sequence (DNA): TGTGCCAGCAGCTACCGCCGGGACAGGAACACTGAAGCTTTCTTT. This gives the protein CASSYRRDRNTEAFF. The chain combines TRBV7-2 with TRBJ1-1, with TRBD1 matching 7 bases. Losses at the gene ends were 4 bases for V and 1 base for J; bases not matched to a gene: 6. There are 15 residues in the CDR3. Germline assignment: CDR1 SGHTA and CDR2 FQGNSA.

J is TRBJ2-1 and V is TRBV6-5; a possible D gene is TRBD2 (6 bases). The length of the CDR3 is 13 residues. V lost 6 bases to trimming and J lost 10 bases, with 16 bases between them. CDR1 and CDR2 from the germline V gene are MNHEY and SVGAGI. The CDR3 here is CASSLILGGEQFF. In nucleotides, the CDR3 is TGTGCCAGCAGCCTTATACTTGGAGGGGAGCAGTTCTTC.

The chain couples TRBV5-1 to TRBJ1-1; D is undetermined. The CDR3 contains 13 residues. Trimming took off 4 bases at V and 4 bases at J, with 11 bases between the two ends. Germline assignment: CDR1 SGHRS and CDR2 YFSETQ. In DNA, the CDR3 is TGCGCCAGCAGCCACCGACACCGCACTGAAGCTTTCTTT. This encodes CASSHRHRTEAFF.

This chain uses TRBV9 with TRBJ2-5; D possibly corresponds to TRBD2 (5 bases). Per germline, CDR1 SGDLS and CDR2 YYNGEE. Trimming removed 0 bases from V and 4 bases from J, with 10 bases in between. The CDR3 length is 14 residues. CDR3 in amino acids: CASSVAPRVETQYF. In nucleotides, the CDR3 is TGTGCCAGCAGCGTAGCACCGCGGGTAGAGACCCAGTACTTC.

J is TRBJ1-2 and V is TRBV4-2; 9 nucleotides agree with TRBD1. Germline V gene sequence: CDR1 LGHNA, CDR2 YNFKEQ. This CDR3 contains 17 residues. Losses at the gene ends were 0 bases for V and 2 bases for J; bases not matched to a gene: 7. CDR3 DNA: TGTGCCAGCAGCCAAGACTTGGGGGGACAGGGAAACTATGGCTACACCTTC. Translated, it gives CASSQDLGGQGNYGYTF.

The chain employs TRBV11-2 and TRBJ2-2; the match to TRBD1 covers 7 bases. This CDR3 is 15 amino acids long. Unmatched junction bases numbered 7, after V lost 5 bases and J lost 4 bases. The V gene's germline CDR1 is SGHAT and CDR2 FQNNGV. The CDR3 bases are TGTGCCAGCAGCCCTAGACAGGGTATCACCGGGGAGCTGTTTTTT. Translating gives CASSPRQGITGELFF.

The chain joins TRBV28 to TRBJ2-4; TRBD1 aligns across 8 bases. V gave up 5 bases and J gave up 6 bases; unmatched junction bases: 6. Per germline, CDR1 MDHEN and CDR2 SYDVKM. This CDR3 spans 14 amino acids. The CDR3 DNA reads as TGTGCCAGCAGTCCACAGGGGGTGGGAAACATTCAGTACTTC. This sequence encodes CASSPQGVGNIQYF.

The rearrangement uses TRBV5-6 and TRBJ1-2; tentative D call: TRBD1 (5 bases). CDR3 length: 12 residues. V was pared by 4 bases and J by 4 bases, with 8 bases between. CDR1 is SGHDT, CDR2 YYEEEE, per germline. The CDR3 nucleotides read TGTGCCAGCAGCAGGGGTAGCTATGGCTACACCTTC. It encodes CASSRGSYGYTF.

The rearrangement uses TRBV9 and TRBJ1-6, with D unclear. Looked up from germline, CDR1 is SGDLS and CDR2 is YYNGEE. The CDR3 loop spans 14 amino acids. V was shortened by 0 bases and J by 7 bases, with 8 bases between the two germline ends. This CDR3 reads CASSVDPLNSPLHF. The CDR3 coding sequence is TGTGCCAGCAGCGTAGATCCTCTCAATTCACCCCTCCACTTT.

The chain carries TRBV5-6 and TRBJ2-7; no reliable D call. The CDR3 is made up of 13 amino acids. Germline CDR1 SGHDT, CDR2 YYEEEE. V was cut by 6 bases and J by 3 bases, with 13 bases left in between. The CDR3 loop reads CASNLGHRYEQYF. In DNA form, the CDR3 reads TGTGCCAGCAACCTAGGTCACCGCTACGAGCAGTACTTC.

V and J are TRBV30 and TRBJ1-2; 8 bases fit TRBD1. CDR1 is GTSNPN, CDR2 SVGIG, per germline (reference sequence). The length of the CDR3 is 14 residues. The junction had 10 bases not matched to a gene; V was cut back by 4 bases and J by 6 bases. The CDR3 sequence: CAWKNRGWIDGYTF. As DNA, the CDR3 is TGTGCCTGGAAGAACAGGGGGTGGATTGATGGCTACACCTTC.

The rearrangement uses TRBV28 and TRBJ2-3; 7 nucleotides align to TRBD2. Per the germline V gene, CDR1 is MDHEN and CDR2 is SYDVKM. CDR3 length: 15 amino acids. The V segment lost 3 bases and the J segment 1 base; nucleotides outside the gene matches: 4. The CDR3 sequence is CASSLGGVRTDTQYF. The CDR3 DNA reads TGTGCCAGCAGTTTGGGAGGGGTGCGCACAGATACGCAGTATTTT. Variable domain in full (rest from reference TRBV28 and TRBJ2-3): DVKVTQSSRYLVKRTGEKVFLECVQDMDHENMFWYRQDPGLGLRLIYFSYDVKMKEKGDIPEGYSVSREKKERFSLILESASTNQTSMYLCASSLGGVRTDTQYFGPGTRLTVL.

The gene calls are TRBV5-1 and TRBJ1-2; D is perhaps TRBD1 (6 bases). The CDR3 spans 13 residues. V dropped 2 bases and J dropped 7 bases, with 12 bases sitting between them. CDR1 is SGHRS, CDR2 YFSETQ, per germline. The CDR3 spells CASSLQGMVGYTF. CDR3 bases: TGCGCCAGCAGCTTACAGGGAATGGTTGGCTACACCTTC.

The chain links TRBV6-4 to TRBJ1-5, with D possibly matching TRBD1 (6 bases). Trimming removed 5 bases at V and 0 bases at J, with 11 bases between. The CDR3 is 15 amino acids. CDR1 is MRHNA and CDR2 is SNTAGT in the germline V gene. The CDR3 coding sequence is TGTGCCAGCAGTCCACAGGGTTTTAGCAATCAGCCCCAGCATTTT. Translation: CASSPQGFSNQPQHF.

CDR3 protein: CATSQGGQVVGNTIYF. The CDR3, as DNA: TGTGCCACCTCTCAGGGGGGACAGGTCGTTGGAAACACCATATATTTT. The chain joins TRBV25-1 to TRBJ1-3, with 8 bases aligning to TRBD1. With V trimmed by 10 bases and J by 3 bases, 14 bases remained unmatched. The CDR3 length is 16 residues. The V gene's germline CDR1 is MGHDK and CDR2 SYGVNS.

This clone has only a few counts. CDR3 protein: CASRPEPKQPQHF. Written as DNA, the CDR3 is TGTGCCAGCAGACCCGAACCTAAACAGCCCCAGCATTTT. The chain carries TRBV2 and TRBJ1-5; D unresolved. This CDR3 spans 13 amino acids. Between the trimmed V and J ends, which lost 6 bases and 7 bases, there was a span of 13 bases. Germline V lookup: CDR1 SNHLY, CDR2 FYNNEI.